This paragraph reports one TCR beta chain. These data come from a study of cytomegalovirus exposure and HLA in healthy donors. Trimming shortened V by 3 bases and J by 4 bases, and 7 bases separated the two germline ends. CDR1 is LGHNT and CDR2 is FRNRAP in the germline V gene. The CDR3 is 12 residues long. The PCR had 60 Vbeta and 13 Jbeta primers. The repertoire was sequenced with immunoSEQ multiplex PCR; TCRdb's copy has only in-frame clones and lacks some. The repertoire holds around 100,000 clones, approximately 85% seen once, with about 3.7% in the top ten. V gene TRBV12-5 combines with J gene TRBJ2-7; perhaps TRBD2 as D (5 bases). The receptor was derived from a man under 40 in good health and CMV-seronegative. Sequences were obtained from PBMCs. CDR3 bases: TGTGCTAGTGGTTTCGGAGGTTACGAGCAGTACTTC. As protein: CASGFGGYEQYF. The variable domain in full, completed from reference TRBV12-5 and TRBJ2-7, reads DARVTQTPRHKVTEMGQEVTMRCQPILGHNTVFWYRQTMMQGLELLAYFRNRAPLDDSGMPKDRFSAEMPDATLATLKIQPSEPRDSAVYFCASGFGGYEQYFGPGTRLTVT.